This T cell receptor (beta chain) stems from a study of T cell clonotyping in hematopoietic cell transplantation. General study points: Broader posttransplant TCR repertoire diversity was predicted by graft donor and pretransplant recipient Inverse Simpson Index values.

Comments on this clone: Its specificity is not known.

This table comes from immunoSEQ multiplex PCR, and its TCRdb copy is limited to in-frame clones, with some not included. The table shows about 7,200 clones, with about 88% occurring only once. The CDR3 consists of 14 residues. With 6 bases removed from V and 5 bases from J, the gap between germline ends came to 17 bases. Germline values: CDR1 MDHEN, CDR2 SYDVKM. The chain joins TRBV28 to TRBJ2-7, with D tentatively TRBD1 (7 bases). The TCR comes from a female patient aged 50-60 years who had an allogeneic stem cell transplant from an unrelated donor, so the T cells may come from the graft donor. Some clones in this sample may be carry-over from other donors' samples. The sequencing here drew on PBMCs, taken 30 days after allogeneic stem cell transplant. The CDR3 nucleotides read TGTGCCAGCAGGAACAGGGGAGGTTTCCACGAGCAGTACTTC. It yields the protein CASRNRGGFHEQYF.